Each of the 25 T cell receptor beta chains below was sequenced from the same sample in a study of cytomegalovirus exposure and HLA in healthy donors. This PCR relied on a set of 60 Vbeta primers and 13 Jbeta primers. Sequenced by immunoSEQ multiplex PCR; TCRdb stores in-frame clones only, minus some. Of under 150,000 clones in the sample, around 80% were seen once. Sequences were obtained from PBMCs. The receptors derive from a male donor in good health and CMV-seronegative.

The chain uses TRBV5-1 and TRBJ2-7; the D gene is possibly TRBD2 (5 bases). This CDR3 has 14 amino acids. Germline V CDR1 and CDR2: SGHRS, YFSETQ. With 2 bases removed from V and 3 bases from J, the gap between germline ends came to 12 bases. CDR3 loop: CASSLEVGGYEQYF. CDR3 bases: TGCGCCAGCAGCTTAGAGGTTGGAGGCTACGAGCAGTACTTC.

This rearrangement joins TRBV2 to TRBJ1-5; no firm D call. V lost 2 bases to trimming and J lost 0 bases, with 8 bases between them. Per germline, CDR1 SNHLY and CDR2 FYNNEI. The CDR3 has 15 amino acids. The CDR3 DNA follows: TGTGCCAGCAGTGAACTGGCAGTTAGCAATCAGCCCCAGCATTTT. It specifies CASSELAVSNQPQHF.

The rearrangement links TRBV29-1 to TRBJ2-7, with TRBD1 identical over 9 bases. CDR1 is SQVTM and CDR2 is ANQGSEA in the germline V gene. This CDR3 has 14 residues. J gave up 6 bases and V 6 bases, and 12 bases lay outside the gene matches. CDR3 protein: CSVNAQGAFSEQYF. CDR3 coding DNA: TGCAGCGTGAACGCACAGGGGGCATTTTCCGAGCAGTACTTC.

The chain has TRBV5-1 and TRBJ2-1, with 7 bases matching TRBD2. The CDR3 has 16 amino acids. The germline CDR1 and CDR2 sequences are SGHRS and YFSETQ. The trim removed 4 bases at V and 6 bases at J, leaving 13 bases unmatched. The CDR3 bases are TGCGCCAGCAGCGGGATCCGGGACTACTACGGCAATGAGCAGTTCTTC. Residues: CASSGIRDYYGNEQFF.

This chain uses TRBV25-1 with TRBJ2-3; D remains ambiguous. The CDR3 is 14 amino acids. The V gene lost 3 bases and the J gene lost 4 bases, with 11 bases spanning the gap. The germline CDR1 and CDR2 sequences are MGHDK and SYGVNS. CDR3 in DNA: TGTGCCAGCAGTGAGCCGTCCGGGTCAGATACGCAGTATTTT. Its translation is CASSEPSGSDTQYF.

This rearrangement joins TRBV7-2 to TRBJ2-3; maybe TRBD2 (5 bases). The CDR3 runs to 14 residues. Looked up from germline, CDR1 is SGHTA and CDR2 is FQGNSA. Deletions cut 1 base from V and 1 base from J, with 6 bases between. The CDR3 DNA sequence: TGTGCCAGCAGCTTAGTGGGAGGCACAGATACGCAGTATTTT. Amino acids: CASSLVGGTDTQYF.

The chain carries TRBV6-1 and TRBJ1-2; 9 bases match TRBD1. CDR3 size: 15 residues. In germline, CDR1 is MNHNS, CDR2 SASEGT. V dropped 6 bases and J dropped 4; count of bases not matched to a gene: 9. CDR3 protein: CASRDDRGSVYGYTF. CDR3 DNA: TGTGCCAGCAGGGACGACAGGGGGTCTGTCTATGGCTACACCTTC.

The chain links TRBV4-2 to TRBJ1-2; a weak D match, TRBD1 (6 bases). The CDR3 is 15 amino acids. Germline V gene lookup returns CDR1 LGHNA and CDR2 YNFKEQ. Trimming removed 0 bases at V and 8 bases at J, with 16 bases between. In nucleotides, the CDR3 is TGTGCCAGCAGCCAAGAGGGGGCGGGCCAAGACGGCTACACCTTC. This codes for CASSQEGAGQDGYTF.

The V and J genes are TRBV5-1 and TRBJ2-1; 9 nucleotides match TRBD2. Trimming cost V 0 bases and J 5 bases; bases outside gene matches: 6. The CDR3 loop spans 16 amino acids. Looked up from germline, CDR1 is SGHRS and CDR2 is YFSETQ. The CDR3 protein is CASSLVGRGGNNEQFF. In DNA form, the CDR3 reads TGCGCCAGCAGCTTGGTGGGGCGGGGGGGGAACAATGAGCAGTTCTTC.

The chain employs TRBV28 and TRBJ2-1; 8 positions agree with TRBD1. The CDR3 consists of 15 residues. Trimming at V came to 3 bases and at J to 4 bases, leaving 5 bases not matched to a gene. The germline V gene has CDR1 MDHEN and CDR2 SYDVKM. The CDR3 loop is CASSFRTGRYNEQFF. In DNA form, the CDR3 reads TGTGCCAGCAGTTTTCGGACAGGGAGGTACAATGAGCAGTTCTTC.

The rearrangement links TRBV7-2 to TRBJ2-7, with D possibly being TRBD1 (5 bases). V was cut by 5 bases and J by 3 bases, with 11 bases left in between. The germline V gene encodes CDR1 SGHTA and CDR2 FQGNSA. This CDR3 comprises 13 residues. The DNA of the CDR3 is TGTGCCAGCAGCCCCAGGGCTAACTACGAGCAGTACTTC. Amino acid sequence: CASSPRANYEQYF.

The V and J genes are TRBV28 and TRBJ1-2; the D gene is possibly TRBD1 (5 bases). V gave up 6 bases and J gave up 7 bases, with 18 bases separating them. This CDR3 spans 14 amino acids. Germline CDR1 and CDR2: MDHEN and SYDVKM. Written as DNA, the CDR3 is TGTGCCAGCAGGGGCCGGGGAGGGGTTCTTGGCTACACCTTC. Translation gives CASRGRGGVLGYTF.

V gene TRBV28 combines with J gene TRBJ2-1, with 9 bases fitting TRBD2. The CDR3 sequence is 15 residues long. Germline V gene data show CDR1 as MDHEN and CDR2 as SYDVKM. Germline trimming cut 4 bases from V and 2 bases from J; bases unmatched to any gene: 3. CDR3 in amino acids: CASSSGTSTYNEQFF. Written as DNA, the CDR3 is TGTGCCAGCAGTTCCGGGACTAGCACCTACAATGAGCAGTTCTTC.

Written as DNA, the CDR3 is TGTGCCAGCAGCTTCGGCCCTAGCGGGGGTCCAGATACGCAGTATTTT. Its translation is CASSFGPSGGPDTQYF. This chain links TRBV5-4 with TRBJ2-3; 10 bases agree with TRBD2. V gave up 2 bases and J gave up 4 bases; unmatched junction bases: 7. The V gene's germline CDR1 is SGHNT and CDR2 YYREEE (reference sequence). The CDR3 sequence is 16 residues long.

This chain joins TRBV4-3 and TRBJ1-1; D is possibly TRBD1 (6 bases). CDR3 size: 16 residues. CDR1 is LGHNA and CDR2 is YSLEER in the germline V gene. V lost 0 bases and J 1 base, leaving 12 bases between the germline ends. The CDR3 nucleotides read TGCGCCAGCAGCCAAGATCCCACAGGGCCGAACACTGAAGCTTTCTTT. Translation gives CASSQDPTGPNTEAFF.

This clone appeared a few times. The chain couples TRBV7-9 to TRBJ1-1, with a weak D call TRBD1 (6 bases). This CDR3 spans 14 amino acids. V was cut by 4 bases and J by 3 bases, with 12 bases left in between. The germline V gene encodes CDR1 SEHNR and CDR2 FQNEAQ (reference sequence). CDR3 loop: CASSSGTFYTEAFF. CDR3 nucleotide sequence: TGTGCCAGCAGCTCCGGGACATTCTACACTGAAGCTTTCTTT.

The J gene is TRBJ1-5, the V gene TRBV5-1; 11 bases agree with TRBD1. This CDR3 has 15 residues. The germline V gene has CDR1 SGHRS and CDR2 YFSETQ. V was clipped by 2 bases and J by 4 bases; unmatched bases: 2. The CDR3 loop reads CASSFGTGGNQPQHF. The CDR3, as DNA: TGCGCCAGCAGCTTCGGGACAGGGGGAAATCAGCCCCAGCATTTT.

J is TRBJ2-5 and V is TRBV5-6; TRBD1 matches at 7 bases. The CDR3 is 14 amino acids. Unmatched junction bases numbered 3, after V lost 3 bases and J lost 1 base. Germline V gives CDR1 SGHDT, CDR2 YYEEEE. CDR3 in amino acids: CASSWGQIQETQYF. The CDR3 DNA reads TGTGCCAGCAGCTGGGGACAGATCCAAGAGACCCAGTACTTC. Full variable domain (missing parts from reference TRBV5-6 and TRBJ2-5): DAGVTQSPTHLIKTRGQQVTLRCSPKSGHDTVSWYQQALGQGPQFIFQYYEEEERQRGNFPDRFSGHQFPNYSSELNVNALLLGDSALYLCASSWGQIQETQYFGPGTRLLVL.

The genes are TRBV28 and TRBJ2-3; possible D gene TRBD2, 5 bases. The germline CDR1 and CDR2 sequences are MDHEN and SYDVKM. The ends were cut back, 3 bases at V and 6 bases at J, with 13 bases in the middle. The CDR3 contains 14 residues. CDR3 loop: CASSLSKPGDTQYF. For the CDR3, the DNA is TGTGCCAGCAGTTTGAGCAAACCGGGGGATACGCAGTATTTT.

This chain uses TRBV4-1 with TRBJ2-3; D might be TRBD2 (5 bases). Germline CDR1 reads MGHRA; CDR2 reads YSYEKL. The germline V and J ends were trimmed by 0 bases and 0 bases, with 16 bases remaining between them. This CDR3 spans 18 amino acids. CDR3 nucleotides: TGCGCCAGCAGCCAAGAGAGGATGGCGGGTTATAGCACAGATACGCAGTATTTT. It codes for CASSQERMAGYSTDTQYF.

In this sample, this clone turned up once. V and J are TRBV27 and TRBJ1-1, with 7 positions matching TRBD1. Germline-derived CDR1 and CDR2 are MNHEY and SMNVEV (reference sequence). V lost 4 bases to trimming and J lost 4 bases; unmatched junction nucleotides: 12. The CDR3 runs to 16 residues. The CDR3 here is CASSSVIRGLGTEAFF. CDR3 nucleotide sequence: TGTGCCAGCAGTTCGGTTATAAGGGGGCTTGGCACTGAAGCTTTCTTT.

The chain links TRBV9 to TRBJ1-2, with TRBD1 identical over 11 bases. CDR1 is SGDLS, CDR2 YYNGEE, per germline. The CDR3 covers 15 residues. V dropped 2 bases and J dropped 1; count of bases not matched to a gene: 1. DNA for the CDR3: TGTGCCAGCAGCGTCGGGACAGGGGGTAACTATGGCTACACCTTC. It yields the protein CASSVGTGGNYGYTF.

V is TRBV5-1 and J is TRBJ2-3, with D maybe TRBD1 (8 bases). The V and J ends lost 4 bases and 1 base respectively, with 13 bases between them. This CDR3 is built from 15 residues. The germline gives CDR1 SGHRS, CDR2 YFSETQ. The CDR3 DNA reads as TGCGCCAGCAGCGTACAGGGGGGGGGCACAGATACGCAGTATTTT. This codes for CASSVQGGGTDTQYF.

This chain connects TRBV2 to TRBJ2-4; 11 bases are shared with TRBD2. The germline gives CDR1 SNHLY, CDR2 FYNNEI. V lost 7 bases, J lost 0 bases, and 8 bases stayed unmatched. This CDR3 spans 17 amino acids. In DNA, the CDR3 is TGTGCCAGCATAGGGCTAGCGGGGGGACTAGCCAAAAACATTCAGTACTTC. It yields the protein CASIGLAGGLAKNIQYF.

The rearrangement uses TRBV7-2 and TRBJ1-2, with TRBD1 matching 9 bases. J was trimmed by 8 bases and V by 3 bases; bases with no gene match: 10. Per germline, CDR1 SGHTA and CDR2 FQGNSA. CDR3 length equals 15 residues. The CDR3: CASSFWDRENKGYTF. CDR3 coding DNA: TGTGCCAGCAGCTTTTGGGACAGGGAAAATAAGGGCTACACCTTC.